Shown below are 7 T cell receptor beta chains from a single sample sequenced in a study of shared clonotypes between healthy human individuals. Profiling relied on immunoSEQ multiplex PCR, and the TCRdb table lists in-frame clones only, not all of them. The sample contains 2 million to 2.5 million clones, approximately 94% of which appear only once. The sequenced material came from naive CD4+ T cells from PBMCs. Described subset: CD45RA+ positively selected. The receptors stem from a man in his late teens or twenties in good health. Some clones in this sample may be carry-over from other donors' samples.

The rearrangement uses TRBV6-6 and TRBJ2-7, with 8 bases matching TRBD2. CDR1 MNHNY and CDR2 SVGAGI come from the germline V gene (reference sequence). Trimming at V came to 6 bases and at J to 6 bases, leaving 10 bases not matched to a gene. This CDR3 comprises 14 residues. In DNA form, the CDR3 reads TGTGCCAGCAGCGAGCCGGGACTAGATCCCGAGCAGTACTTC. Translation gives CASSEPGLDPEQYF.

The CDR3 DNA reads TGTGCCAGCAGTGAAGTAGCTGGCGAGGTGAACACTGAAGCTTTCTTT. Encoded protein: CASSEVAGEVNTEAFF. The V gene is TRBV6-1, the J gene TRBJ1-1, with D uncertain. The CDR3 loop spans 16 amino acids. CDR1 MNHNS and CDR2 SASEGT come from the germline V gene. The germline V and J ends were trimmed by 1 base and 0 bases, with 12 bases remaining between them.

The chain employs TRBV7-9 and TRBJ2-3; D not resolved. V was cut by 3 bases and J by 12 bases, with 7 bases left in between. This CDR3 has 10 residues. The germline CDR1 and CDR2 sequences are SEHNR and FQNEAQ (reference sequence). This CDR3 reads CASSFPDQYF. The CDR3 DNA is TGTGCCAGCAGCTTTCCGGACCAGTATTTT.

Note on this clone: This sample also contains other DNA sequences that code for the same CDR3. The V and J genes are TRBV28 and TRBJ1-1; D uncertain. Germline V lookup: CDR1 MDHEN, CDR2 SYDVKM. The CDR3 totals 14 residues. V was clipped by 3 bases and J by 2 bases, with 10 bases between them. The CDR3 reads CASSLSGVNTEAFF. DNA for the CDR3: TGTGCCAGCAGTTTGAGTGGTGTTAACACTGAAGCTTTCTTT. The whole variable domain, filled in from reference TRBV28 and TRBJ1-1, reads DVKVTQSSRYLVKRTGEKVFLECVQDMDHENMFWYRQDPGLGLRLIYFSYDVKMKEKGDIPEGYSVSREKKERFSLILESASTNQTSMYLCASSLSGVNTEAFFGQGTRLTVV.

The chain combines TRBV6-5 with TRBJ1-5, with D possibly TRBD1 on 5 matching bases. With 6 bases removed from V and 4 bases from J, the gap between germline ends came to 10 bases. Germline V gene data show CDR1 as MNHEY and CDR2 as SVGAGI. The CDR3 is 13 amino acids. Written as DNA, the CDR3 is TGTGCCAGCAGCGACAGAAGGAATCAGCCCCAGCATTTT. Residues: CASSDRRNQPQHF.

V is TRBV5-6 and J is TRBJ1-2; 10 bases are a match to TRBD1. V was pared by 0 bases and J by 5 bases, with 4 bases of the junction left unmatched. This CDR3 has 15 residues. Per germline, CDR1 SGHDT and CDR2 YYEEEE. CDR3 loop: CASSLVTGGRYGYTF. Here the CDR3 DNA reads TGTGCCAGCAGCTTGGTGACAGGGGGCAGGTATGGCTACACCTTC.

This chain uses TRBV11-2 with TRBJ1-4; D is unclear. The CDR3 runs 16 residues. Trimming took 3 bases from V and 2 from J, leaving 13 bases between them. Per germline, CDR1 SGHAT and CDR2 FQNNGV. CDR3 protein: CASSLSRGETNEKLFF. CDR3 nucleotides: TGTGCCAGCAGCTTGTCCCGCGGCGAGACTAATGAAAAACTGTTTTTT.